The 2 T cell receptor beta chains below come from one sample, sequenced in a study of technical replicates of blood from several donors. Libraries were prepared by immunoSEQ multiplex PCR; TCRdb keeps only in-frame clonotypes and omits some of them. This sample yields roughly 14,000 clones, of which about four fifths are seen a single time; approximately 12% belongs to the top ten. Sequenced input: PBMCs. The receptors stem from a human donor in good health.

This clone showed up just once. This chain joins TRBV7-3 and TRBJ2-5; TRBD1 aligns across 8 bases. Germline loops: CDR1 SGHTA, CDR2 FQGTGA. Trimming cost V 2 bases and J 3 bases; bases outside gene matches: 5. CDR3 length equals 15 residues. The CDR3 is CASSLQGAREETQYF. The CDR3 DNA follows: TGTGCCAGCAGCTTACAGGGGGCGCGTGAAGAGACCCAGTACTTC.

The V and J genes are TRBV5-1 and TRBJ2-7; D perhaps matches TRBD2 (6 bases). CDR3 size: 15 residues. V was trimmed by 4 bases and J by 1 base, leaving 15 bases between them. Germline values: CDR1 SGHRS, CDR2 YFSETQ. CDR3 DNA sequence: TGCGCCAGCAGCCTTCTGCCGGGAGAATCCTACGAGCAGTACTTC. It yields the protein CASSLLPGESYEQYF.